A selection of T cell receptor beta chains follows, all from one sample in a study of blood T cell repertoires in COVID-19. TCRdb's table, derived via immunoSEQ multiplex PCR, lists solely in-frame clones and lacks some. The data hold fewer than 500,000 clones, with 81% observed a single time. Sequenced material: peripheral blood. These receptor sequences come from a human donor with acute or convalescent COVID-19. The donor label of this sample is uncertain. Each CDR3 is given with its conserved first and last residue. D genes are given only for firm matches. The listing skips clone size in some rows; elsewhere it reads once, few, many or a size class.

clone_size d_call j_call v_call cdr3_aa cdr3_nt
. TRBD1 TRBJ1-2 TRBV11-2 CASSPTGTGTGYTF TGTGCCAGCAGCCCCACGGGGACAGGGACTGGCTACACCTTC
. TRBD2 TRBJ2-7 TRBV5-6 CASSLTSGAPREQYF TGTGCCAGCAGCCTCACTAGCGGGGCCCCGAGGGAGCAGTACTTC
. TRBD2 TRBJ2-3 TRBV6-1 CASSARPTSGGKIADTQYF TGTGCCAGCAGTGCTCGCCCGACTAGCGGGGGGAAGATCGCAGATACGCAGTATTTT
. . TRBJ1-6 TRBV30 CAWNLAENSPLHF TGTGCCTGGAATTTGGCGGAAAATTCACCCCTCCACTTT
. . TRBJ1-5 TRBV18 CASSPGSGSNQPQHF TGTGCCAGCTCACCGGGCTCAGGGAGCAATCAGCCCCAGCATTTT
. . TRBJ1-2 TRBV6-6 CASSYYGAFGYGYTF TGTGCCAGCAGTTACTATGGGGCTTTCGGCTATGGCTACACCTTC
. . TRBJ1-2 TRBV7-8 CASSARDIVRGYTF TGTGCCAGCAGCGCCCGGGACATCGTACGCGGCTACACCTTC
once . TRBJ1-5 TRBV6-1 CASSDYAQPQHF TGTGCCAGCAGTGATTACGCGCAGCCCCAGCATTTT
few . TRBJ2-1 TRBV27 CASSLAAGDGNEQFF TGTGCCAGCAGTTTAGCGGCCGGAGATGGCAATGAGCAGTTCTTC
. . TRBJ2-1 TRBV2 CASSELLGEQFF TGTGCCAGCAGTGAACTTCTAGGTGAGCAGTTCTTC
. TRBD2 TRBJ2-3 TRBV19 CASKQLAQADTQYF TGTGCCAGTAAGCAACTAGCGCAAGCAGATACGCAGTATTTT
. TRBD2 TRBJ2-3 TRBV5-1 CASSAGTSGRMADTQYF TGCGCCAGCAGCGCCGGGACTAGCGGGAGAATGGCAGATACGCAGTATTTT
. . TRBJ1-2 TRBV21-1 CASSTRENGYTF TGTGCCAGCAGCACGAGGGAGAATGGCTACACCTTC
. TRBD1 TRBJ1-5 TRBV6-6 CASSFPDRGNNQPQHF TGTGCCAGCAGTTTCCCGGACAGGGGGAATAATCAGCCCCAGCATTTT
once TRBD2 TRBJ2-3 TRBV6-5 CASRPPTSGKQYF TGTGCCAGCAGACCACCTACTAGCGGAAAGCAGTATTTT
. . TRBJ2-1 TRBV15 CATSKRSNEQFF TGTGCCACCAGCAAGAGATCCAATGAGCAGTTCTTC
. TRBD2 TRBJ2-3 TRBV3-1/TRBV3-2 CASRLAGVTDTQYF TGTGCCAGCAGACTAGCGGGAGTGACAGATACGCAGTATTTT
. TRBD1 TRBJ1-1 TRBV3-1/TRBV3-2 CASSQSIRGRLGTEAFF TGTGCCAGCAGCCAATCTATAAGGGGGCGTTTGGGCACTGAAGCTTTCTTT
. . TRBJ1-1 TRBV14 CASSPTDRRRTEAFF TGTGCCAGCAGCCCGACGGACAGACGACGCACTGAAGCTTTCTTT
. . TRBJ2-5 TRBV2 CASSGGHEETQYF TGTGCCAGCAGCGGGGGGCATGAGGAGACCCAGTACTTC
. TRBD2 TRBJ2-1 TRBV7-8 CASSLGTPGLAGENEQFF TGTGCCAGCAGCTTAGGAACTCCGGGACTAGCGGGAGAAAATGAGCAGTTCTTC
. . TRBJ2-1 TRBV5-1 CASSNRDFSYNEQFF TGCGCCAGCAGCAATCGGGACTTCTCCTACAATGAGCAGTTCTTC
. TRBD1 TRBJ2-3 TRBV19 CASSIQRLRGRIPDTQYF TGTGCCAGTAGTATTCAACGGTTGAGGGGGCGCATTCCAGATACGCAGTATTTT
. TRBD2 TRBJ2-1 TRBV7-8 CASSLTSGSKNEQFF TGTGCCAGCAGTTTAACTAGCGGGAGTAAAAATGAGCAGTTCTTC
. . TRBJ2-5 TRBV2 CAIGSAQETQYF TGTGCCATCGGGAGTGCACAAGAGACCCAGTACTTC
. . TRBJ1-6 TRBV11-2 CASSFAGDSPLHF TGTGCCAGCAGCTTTGCCGGGGATTCACCCCTCCACTTT
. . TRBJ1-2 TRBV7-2 CASSTNYGYTF TGTGCCAGCAGCACAAACTATGGCTACACCTTC
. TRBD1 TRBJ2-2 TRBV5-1 CASSLRDRRNTGELFF TGCGCCAGCAGCTTGCGGGACAGGAGGAACACCGGGGAGCTGTTTTTT
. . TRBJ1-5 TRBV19 CARESLTGIQPQHF TGTGCCAGGGAATCTCTGACAGGAATTCAGCCCCAGCATTTT
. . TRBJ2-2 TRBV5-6 CASSKDSVYTGELFF TGTGCCAGCAGCAAGGACAGCGTCTACACCGGGGAGCTGTTTTTT
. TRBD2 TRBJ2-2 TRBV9 CASSLRATSGLYTGELFF TGTGCCAGCAGCCTCCGAGCGACTAGCGGGCTGTACACCGGGGAGCTGTTTTTT
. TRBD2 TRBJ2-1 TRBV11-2 CASSLTSGAYNEQFF TGTGCCAGCAGCTTAACTAGCGGGGCCTACAATGAGCAGTTCTTC
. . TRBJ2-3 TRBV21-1 CASSNRDSPFPPDTQYF TGTGCCAGCAGCAACCGGGACTCCCCATTCCCCCCAGATACGCAGTATTTT
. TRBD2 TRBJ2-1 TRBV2 CASSTTSGKYNEQFF TGTGCCAGCAGTACGACTAGCGGAAAGTACAATGAGCAGTTCTTC
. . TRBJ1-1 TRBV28 CASTPSRGMNTEAFF TGTGCCAGCACACCCAGTAGGGGGATGAACACTGAAGCTTTCTTT
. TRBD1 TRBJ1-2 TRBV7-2 CASTLGQGNYGYTF TGTGCCAGCACCTTGGGACAGGGGAACTATGGCTACACCTTC
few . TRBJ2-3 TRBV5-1 CASSFGLAEITDTQYF TGCGCCAGCAGCTTCGGTCTAGCCGAGATCACAGATACGCAGTATTTT
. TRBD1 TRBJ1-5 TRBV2 CASSRQGAGQPQHF TGTGCCAGCAGTCGACAGGGGGCAGGTCAGCCCCAGCATTTT
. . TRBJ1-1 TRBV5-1 CASSLPGLKTEAFF TGCGCCAGCAGCTTGCCAGGCCTAAAGACTGAAGCTTTCTTT
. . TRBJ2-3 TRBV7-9 CASSSLTGSTDTQYF TGTGCCAGCAGCTCATTAACAGGGAGTACAGATACGCAGTATTTT
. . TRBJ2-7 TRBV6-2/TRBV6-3 CASSPYQGTTSYEQYF TGTGCCAGCAGTCCCTACCAGGGGACCACCTCCTACGAGCAGTACTTC
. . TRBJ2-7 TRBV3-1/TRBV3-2 CASSQTVYPYEQYF TGTGCCAGCAGCCAAACAGTGTACCCCTACGAGCAGTACTTC
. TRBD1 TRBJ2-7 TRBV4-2 CASSQYTGTGAYEQYF TGTGCCAGCAGCCAGTATACCGGGACAGGGGCCTACGAGCAGTACTTC
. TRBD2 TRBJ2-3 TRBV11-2 CASSLGLAVSTDTQYF TGTGCCAGCAGCTTAGGGCTAGCGGTTAGCACAGATACGCAGTATTTT
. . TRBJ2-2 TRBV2 CATRSGPNTGELFF TGTGCCACCCGTAGCGGTCCAAACACCGGGGAGCTGTTTTTT